This T cell receptor beta chain was found in a study of blood T cell repertoires in COVID-19. Whole-study context: Italy, Spain and the United States were the sources of the convalescent and acute COVID-19 samples.

The CDR3 has 17 amino acids. CDR1 and CDR2 (germline): KGHSH, LQKENI. After removal of 2 bases from V and 2 bases from J, the junction contained 8 bases not matched to a gene. Original methodology: Researchers report that nucleated cell counts were estimated from reference gene primer amplification. Assay: immunoSEQ multiplex PCR; the TCRdb copy retains only in-frame clones and omits some. V, J and clone size are those of that table, while D and trimming were read from the DNA. Altogether over 200,000 clones are present, approximately 84% being singletons, with the ten largest covering under 2.5%. Sequencing was carried out using peripheral blood. The TCR was taken from a middle-aged man with active or convalescent COVID-19. This chain uses TRBV18 with TRBJ2-4; 8 bases fit TRBD1. CDR3 in amino acids: CASSPIGQGVSKNIQYF. CDR3 nucleotides: TGTGCCAGCTCACCAATCGGACAGGGAGTATCCAAAAACATTCAGTACTTC.